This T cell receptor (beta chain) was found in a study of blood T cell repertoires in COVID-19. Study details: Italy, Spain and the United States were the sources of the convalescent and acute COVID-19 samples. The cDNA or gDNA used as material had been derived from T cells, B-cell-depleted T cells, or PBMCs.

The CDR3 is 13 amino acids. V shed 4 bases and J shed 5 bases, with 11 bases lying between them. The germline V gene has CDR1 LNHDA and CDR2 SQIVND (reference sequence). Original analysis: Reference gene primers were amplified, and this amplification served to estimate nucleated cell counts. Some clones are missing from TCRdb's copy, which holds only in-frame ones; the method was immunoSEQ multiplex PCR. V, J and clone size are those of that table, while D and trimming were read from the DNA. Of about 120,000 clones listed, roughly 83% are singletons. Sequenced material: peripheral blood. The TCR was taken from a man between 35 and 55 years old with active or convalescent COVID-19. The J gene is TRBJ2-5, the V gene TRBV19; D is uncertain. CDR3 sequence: CASSNPGRETQYF. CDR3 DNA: TGTGCCAGTAGTAACCCGGGTAGGGAGACCCAGTACTTC.